A selection of T cell receptor beta chains follows, all from one sample in a study of blood T cell repertoires in COVID-19. TCRdb's copy holds only in-frame clones and misses some; the assay was immunoSEQ multiplex PCR. The table shows about 140,000 clones, with roughly 86% occurring only once. Sequenced: peripheral blood. The receptors were gathered from a man between 65 and 80 years old with acute or convalescent COVID-19. Both conserved end residues are part of each CDR3. The D gene is left open where the match is weak.

D,V,J,CDR3
TRBD2,TRBV19,TRBJ2-1,CASSPGVLAGRWDEQFF
.,TRBV6-6,TRBJ1-3,CASSLEGDGNTIYF
.,TRBV5-1,TRBJ2-6,CASTLQWATSGANVLTF
TRBD2,TRBV27,TRBJ2-5,CASSRSGGFQETQYF
TRBD1,TRBV10-1,TRBJ2-6,CASSPYGKPTNRGNTRSGANVLTF
TRBD2,TRBV27,TRBJ2-1,CASSLPGLAGVYNEQFF
TRBD2,TRBV7-9,TRBJ2-1,CASSLRSVSGRYNEQFF
TRBD1,TRBV6-1,TRBJ1-2,CASSDRDRGYGYTF
.,TRBV11-2,TRBJ2-5,CASSLGTEETQYF
.,TRBV6-5,TRBJ1-1,CASRNDQERITEAFF
.,TRBV28,TRBJ1-2,CASRGEGLANYGYTF
TRBD1,TRBV30,TRBJ1-1,CAWANRGRTEAFF
TRBD2,TRBV24-1,TRBJ2-1,CATSDPGLAGGPHNEQFF
.,TRBV11-2,TRBJ1-3,CASSPVTAGTGNTIYF
.,TRBV7-2,TRBJ2-7,CASSSDTNGQYF
TRBD1,TRBV28,TRBJ1-2,CASSTGGGIGYGYTF
TRBD1,TRBV18,TRBJ1-6,CASSRDRINSPLHF
.,TRBV29-1,TRBJ1-4,CSVEASDEKLFF
TRBD2,TRBV18,TRBJ2-2,CASSPTSGYTGELFF
.,TRBV15,TRBJ1-5,CATSREKGYQPQHF
TRBD1,TRBV6-5,TRBJ2-2,CASRTGENTGELFF
.,TRBV5-1,TRBJ1-1,CASSLEGGRAFF
.,TRBV5-1,TRBJ2-1,CASSLTAGPGGEQFF
.,TRBV7-2,TRBJ1-5,CASSPHRAPNQPQHF
.,TRBV14,TRBJ1-4,CASSPVSSEKLFF
.,TRBV3-1/TRBV3-2,TRBJ2-7,CASSQGHRLPYEQYF
.,TRBV5-1,TRBJ1-4,CASSLLTGSDEKLFF
.,TRBV6-5,TRBJ2-5,CASSYRQGYRETQYF
.,TRBV6-5,TRBJ1-6,CASRMDRASPLHF
.,TRBV9,TRBJ2-7,CASSVDPAPTYEQYF
.,TRBV24-1,TRBJ2-7,CATSDPGTSDRGQYF
.,TRBV19,TRBJ1-3,CASTSSGAGNTIYF
.,TRBV2,TRBJ2-2,CASSEERVNTGELFF
.,TRBV3-1/TRBV3-2,TRBJ1-1,CASSQGGHGNTEAFF
TRBD1,TRBV5-4,TRBJ2-7,CASSRTGSNSYEQYF
.,TRBV6-5,TRBJ1-6,CASSQLNSPLHF
.,TRBV18,TRBJ1-1,CASSPLSGGSNTEAFF
.,TRBV7-3,TRBJ2-3,CASSPGSVTDTQYF